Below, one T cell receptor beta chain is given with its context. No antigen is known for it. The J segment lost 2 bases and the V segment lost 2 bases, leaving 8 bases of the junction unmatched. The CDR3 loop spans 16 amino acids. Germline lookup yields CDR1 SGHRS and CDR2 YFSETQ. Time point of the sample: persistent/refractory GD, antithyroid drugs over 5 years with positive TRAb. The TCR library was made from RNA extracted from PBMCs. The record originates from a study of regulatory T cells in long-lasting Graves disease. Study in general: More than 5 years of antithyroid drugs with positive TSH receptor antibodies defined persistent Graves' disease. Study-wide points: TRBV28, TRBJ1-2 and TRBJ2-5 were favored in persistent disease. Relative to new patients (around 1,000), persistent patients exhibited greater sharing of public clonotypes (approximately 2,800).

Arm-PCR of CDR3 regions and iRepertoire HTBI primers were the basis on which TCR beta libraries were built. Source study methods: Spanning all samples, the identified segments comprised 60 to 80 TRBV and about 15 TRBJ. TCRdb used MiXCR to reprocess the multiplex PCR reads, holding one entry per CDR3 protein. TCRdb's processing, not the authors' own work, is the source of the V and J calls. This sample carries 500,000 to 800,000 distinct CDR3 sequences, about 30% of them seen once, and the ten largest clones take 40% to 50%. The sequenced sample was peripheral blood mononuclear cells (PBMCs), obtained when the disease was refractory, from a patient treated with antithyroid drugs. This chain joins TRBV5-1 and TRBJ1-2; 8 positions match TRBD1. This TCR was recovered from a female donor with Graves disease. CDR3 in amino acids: CASSLNTGGRNYGYTF. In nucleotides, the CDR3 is TGCGCCAGCAGCTTAAATACAGGGGGTCGAAACTATGGCTACACCTTC.